A selection of T cell receptor beta chains follows, all from one sample in a study of T cell repertoires in cytomegalovirus infection. TCRdb re-called the reads with MiXCR, one entry per CDR3 protein. This table holds 90,000 to 120,000 distinct CDR3 sequences, 23% found once. The sequencing sample was made of CD8+ T cells from PBMCs. The origin of the receptors is a human donor in good health (CMV status not recorded). Some clones in this sample may be carry-over from other donors' samples. The CDR3 runs from the conserved cysteine through the conserved F or W. The D gene is left open where the match is weak. The size of a clone is reported for some rows only, either as once, few or many, or as a class for expanded clones.

D gene,V gene,J gene,clone size,CDR3 DNA,CDR3 protein
NA,TRBV20-1,TRBJ2-7,NA,TGCAGTGCTAGAGATAGTTCGGGGTCCGTCTACGAGCAGTACTTC,CSARDSSGSVYEQYF
NA,TRBV12-3/TRBV12-4,TRBJ1-1,NA,TGTGCCAGCAGTTTCTCGGGCCTTGAAGCTTTTTTT,CASSFSGLEAFF
NA,TRBV9,TRBJ2-3,NA,TGTGCCAGCAGCGCGATGGCGGGGCTCACAGATACGCAGTATTTT,CASSAMAGLTDTQYF
TRBD1,TRBV28,TRBJ2-4,many,TGTGCCAGCAGCAGGGGACAGGGGGGGCCATTAGCCAAAAACATTCAGTACTTC,CASSRGQGGPLAKNIQYF
NA,TRBV28,TRBJ2-2,NA,TGTGCCAGCAGTTCGGAGTTTCGCACCGGGGAGCTGTTTTTT,CASSSEFRTGELFF
TRBD2,TRBV20-1,TRBJ2-5,NA,TGCAGTGCCTACCGGACTAGCGGGAAGGGAGGCCGAGAGACCCAGTACTTC,CSAYRTSGKGGRETQYF
NA,TRBV12-3/TRBV12-4,TRBJ2-1,few,TGTGCCAGCAGTTTAAGGTCGAATCGTGGCAATGAGCAGTTCTTC,CASSLRSNRGNEQFF
NA,TRBV5-1,TRBJ2-2,few,TGCGCCAGCAGCTTGATCTTTGCTGGGGAGCTGTTTTTT,CASSLIFAGELFF
NA,TRBV20-1,TRBJ2-7,few,TGCAGTGCTAGGGAGACCTTTCTTTCCTACGAGCAGTACTTC,CSARETFLSYEQYF
NA,TRBV30,TRBJ1-2,few,TGTGCCTGGAGCCTCCTTGAGTCCAACTATGGCTACACCTTC,CAWSLLESNYGYTF
TRBD1,TRBV7-8,TRBJ1-2,many,TGTGCCAGCAGCGAAGGGACAGGGGGCGGCGGCTACACCTTC,CASSEGTGGGGYTF
NA,TRBV7-6,TRBJ2-1,many,TGTGCCAGCAGCTTAGATGGATTCTCCTACAATGAGCAGTTCTTC,CASSLDGFSYNEQFF
NA,TRBV27,TRBJ2-7,NA,TGTGCCAGCAGTTCCTTCGAATCGGGCTACGAGCAGTACTTC,CASSSFESGYEQYF
NA,TRBV7-6,TRBJ1-2,few,TGTGCCAGCAGCTCTCCCCCGACAGGCCCCTATGGCTACACCTTC,CASSSPPTGPYGYTF
NA,TRBV24-1,TRBJ2-2,few,TGTGCCACCAGTGATTTCACCGGGGAGCTGTTTTTT,CATSDFTGELFF
NA,TRBV19,TRBJ1-1,NA,TGTGCCAGTACCGCTCGCACTGAAGCTTTCTTT,CASTARTEAFF